Listed below are T cell receptor beta chains from one sample, sequenced in a study of metastatic and nonmetastatic thyroid tumors. TCRdb redid the clone calls on the PCR reads using MiXCR. The sample has some 20,000 clones; over 9% are singletons. The specimen sequenced was blood. The receptor set was obtained from a male donor with papillary thyroid cancer or a benign thyroid nodule (not recorded which). Some clones in this sample may be carry-over from other donors' samples. CDR3s include the opening cysteine and the closing phenylalanine or tryptophan. D genes are given only for firm matches. Not all rows give a size; the values are once, few, many and, for expanded clones, a class.

d_call: TRBD1; j_call: TRBJ2-2; clone_size: -; v_call: TRBV6-4; cdr3_length: 15; cdr3_aa: CASSAGQGRPGELFF; cdr3_nt: TGTGCCAGCAGTGCGGGACAGGGAAGGCCCGGGGAGCTGTTTTTT
d_call: TRBD2; j_call: TRBJ2-3; clone_size: -; v_call: TRBV20-1; cdr3_length: 11; cdr3_aa: CSAIGTSGRVF; cdr3_nt: TGCAGTGCTATCGGGACTAGCGGGAGAGTTTTT
d_call: -; j_call: TRBJ1-4; clone_size: many; v_call: TRBV10-3; cdr3_length: 15; cdr3_aa: CAISATGTHKEKLFF; cdr3_nt: TGTGCCATCAGTGCGACCGGGACACATAAGGAAAAACTGTTTTTT
d_call: -; j_call: TRBJ1-2; clone_size: -; v_call: TRBV27; cdr3_length: 15; cdr3_aa: CASSFGTERGYGYTF; cdr3_nt: TGTGCCAGCAGTTTTGGGACGGAGCGGGGCTATGGCTACACCTTC
d_call: -; j_call: TRBJ1-6; clone_size: medium-sized; v_call: TRBV6-1; cdr3_length: 16; cdr3_aa: CASSESWGSYNSPLHF; cdr3_nt: TGTGCCAGCAGTGAAAGCTGGGGCTCCTATAATTCACCCCTCCACTTT
d_call: -; j_call: TRBJ1-6; clone_size: many; v_call: TRBV29-1; cdr3_length: 13; cdr3_aa: CSVMTAYNSPLHF; cdr3_nt: TGCAGCGTTATGACAGCCTATAATTCACCCCTCCACTTT
d_call: TRBD2; j_call: TRBJ2-1; clone_size: many; v_call: TRBV20-1; cdr3_length: 14; cdr3_aa: CSATPREGLNEQFF; cdr3_nt: TGCAGTGCCACCCCGAGGGAGGGCCTGAATGAGCAGTTCTTC
d_call: -; j_call: TRBJ2-2; clone_size: few; v_call: TRBV10-3; cdr3_length: 15; cdr3_aa: CAISQAGTSGGELFF; cdr3_nt: TGTGCCATCAGTCAAGCCGGGACCTCTGGCGGGGAGCTGTTTTTT
d_call: TRBD1; j_call: TRBJ1-2; clone_size: few; v_call: TRBV10-3; cdr3_length: 12; cdr3_aa: CAISVQGDGYTF; cdr3_nt: TGTGCCATCAGTGTACAGGGGGATGGCTACACCTTC
d_call: -; j_call: TRBJ1-5; clone_size: many; v_call: TRBV12-3/TRBV12-4; cdr3_length: 14; cdr3_aa: CATTRGGRNQPQHF; cdr3_nt: TGTGCCACCACTCGGGGGGGAAGGAATCAGCCCCAGCATTTT
d_call: -; j_call: TRBJ2-7; clone_size: medium-sized; v_call: TRBV27; cdr3_length: 16; cdr3_aa: CASSLSGGHGSYEQYF; cdr3_nt: TGTGCCAGCAGTTTATCGGGGGGGCACGGATCCTACGAGCAGTACTTC
d_call: -; j_call: TRBJ1-2; clone_size: medium-sized; v_call: TRBV7-8; cdr3_length: 16; cdr3_aa: CASSLEPSGGSDGYTF; cdr3_nt: TGTGCCAGCAGCTTAGAGCCCAGCGGGGGGTCTGACGGCTACACCTTC
d_call: -; j_call: TRBJ1-2; clone_size: -; v_call: TRBV30; cdr3_length: 12; cdr3_aa: CAWSEDVGGYTF; cdr3_nt: TGTGCCTGGAGTGAAGATGTGGGCGGCTACACCTTC
d_call: TRBD2; j_call: TRBJ2-5; clone_size: many; v_call: TRBV13; cdr3_length: 17; cdr3_aa: CASSFGTSGSSGETQYF; cdr3_nt: TGTGCCAGCAGCTTTGGGACTAGCGGGAGCTCGGGGGAGACCCAGTACTTC
d_call: -; j_call: TRBJ1-1; clone_size: few; v_call: TRBV10-1; cdr3_length: 13; cdr3_aa: CASSEGRNTEAFF; cdr3_nt: TGCGCCAGCAGTGAGGGTAGGAACACTGAAGCTTTCTTT
d_call: TRBD2; j_call: TRBJ2-1; clone_size: -; v_call: TRBV10-3; cdr3_length: 15; cdr3_aa: CAISDGRGANNEQFF; cdr3_nt: TGTGCCATCAGTGACGGGCGGGGGGCCAACAATGAGCAGTTCTTC
d_call: -; j_call: TRBJ2-5; clone_size: -; v_call: TRBV5-5; cdr3_length: 15; cdr3_aa: CASSFIDTGEGTQYF; cdr3_nt: TGTGCCAGCAGCTTCATCGACACTGGTGAAGGGACCCAGTACTTC
d_call: TRBD2; j_call: TRBJ2-5; clone_size: -; v_call: TRBV6-2/TRBV6-3; cdr3_length: 15; cdr3_aa: CASKGTSALQETQYF; cdr3_nt: TGTGCCAGCAAGGGGACTAGCGCCCTTCAAGAGACCCAGTACTTC
d_call: -; j_call: TRBJ2-1; clone_size: medium-sized; v_call: TRBV27; cdr3_length: 11; cdr3_aa: CASSFRREQFF; cdr3_nt: TGTGCCAGCAGTTTCAGGCGTGAGCAGTTCTTC
d_call: TRBD1; j_call: TRBJ2-6; clone_size: -; v_call: TRBV2; cdr3_length: 15; cdr3_aa: CASTGQGSGANVLTF; cdr3_nt: TGTGCCAGCACCGGACAGGGATCCGGGGCCAACGTCCTGACTTTC
d_call: TRBD1; j_call: TRBJ2-1; clone_size: -; v_call: TRBV10-3; cdr3_length: 16; cdr3_aa: CAIRIGQGASYNEQFF; cdr3_nt: TGTGCCATCAGAATAGGACAGGGGGCCTCTTACAATGAGCAGTTCTTC
d_call: -; j_call: TRBJ2-7; clone_size: -; v_call: TRBV4-1; cdr3_length: 16; cdr3_aa: CASSQEPRTDSYEQYF; cdr3_nt: TGCGCCAGCAGCCAAGAACCCCGGACGGACTCCTACGAGCAGTACTTC
d_call: -; j_call: TRBJ1-2; clone_size: medium-sized; v_call: TRBV27; cdr3_length: 15; cdr3_aa: CASSLTRGDLNGYTF; cdr3_nt: TGTGCCAGCAGTTTAACCAGGGGAGACCTCAATGGCTACACCTTC
d_call: -; j_call: TRBJ2-1; clone_size: medium-sized; v_call: TRBV19; cdr3_length: 14; cdr3_aa: CASSMTGVNNEQFF; cdr3_nt: TGTGCCAGTAGTATGACGGGAGTTAATAATGAGCAGTTCTTC
d_call: -; j_call: TRBJ1-2; clone_size: medium-sized; v_call: TRBV2; cdr3_length: 13; cdr3_aa: CASSQDSRGGYTF; cdr3_nt: TGTGCCAGCAGCCAGGACAGCCGAGGAGGCTACACCTTC
d_call: TRBD2; j_call: TRBJ2-3; clone_size: -; v_call: TRBV28; cdr3_length: 15; cdr3_aa: CASSLLGTSQTTQYF; cdr3_nt: TGTGCCAGCAGTTTATTGGGGACTAGTCAGACTACGCAGTATTTT
d_call: TRBD2; j_call: TRBJ2-1; clone_size: many; v_call: TRBV24-1; cdr3_length: 18; cdr3_aa: CATSDPTQTSGRYNEQFF; cdr3_nt: TGTGCCACCAGTGATCCCACTCAGACTAGCGGGAGGTATAATGAGCAGTTCTTC
d_call: TRBD1; j_call: TRBJ1-2; clone_size: many; v_call: TRBV9; cdr3_length: 14; cdr3_aa: CASSVDGQVGGYTF; cdr3_nt: TGTGCCAGCAGCGTAGATGGACAGGTCGGAGGCTACACCTTC
d_call: TRBD1; j_call: TRBJ1-1; clone_size: many; v_call: TRBV25-1; cdr3_length: 16; cdr3_aa: CASSEWAGGLHTEAFF; cdr3_nt: TGTGCCAGCAGTGAATGGGCAGGGGGTCTCCACACTGAAGCTTTCTTT
d_call: TRBD1; j_call: TRBJ1-1; clone_size: -; v_call: TRBV5-1; cdr3_length: 13; cdr3_aa: CASSRGQDTEAFF; cdr3_nt: TGCGCCAGCAGCAGGGGACAGGACACTGAAGCTTTCTTT
d_call: TRBD1; j_call: TRBJ2-7; clone_size: many; v_call: TRBV12-3/TRBV12-4; cdr3_length: 14; cdr3_aa: CASSTGTGFYEQYF; cdr3_nt: TGTGCCAGCAGCACCGGGACAGGGTTCTACGAGCAGTACTTC
d_call: -; j_call: TRBJ2-5; clone_size: many; v_call: TRBV19; cdr3_length: 15; cdr3_aa: CASSTGRISGETQYF; cdr3_nt: TGTGCCAGTAGTACGGGACGAATATCCGGAGAGACCCAGTACTTC
d_call: TRBD1; j_call: TRBJ2-7; clone_size: medium-sized; v_call: TRBV12-3/TRBV12-4; cdr3_length: 14; cdr3_aa: CASSSAGGSYEQYF; cdr3_nt: TGTGCCAGCAGTTCGGCAGGGGGCAGCTACGAGCAGTACTTC
d_call: TRBD1; j_call: TRBJ1-2; clone_size: many; v_call: TRBV29-1; cdr3_length: 11; cdr3_aa: CSVGTGYGYTF; cdr3_nt: TGCAGCGTTGGGACAGGCTATGGCTACACCTTC
d_call: -; j_call: TRBJ1-5; clone_size: few; v_call: TRBV12-3/TRBV12-4; cdr3_length: 16; cdr3_aa: CASSRPLSAGNQPQHF; cdr3_nt: TGTGCCAGCAGTCGTCCCCTCTCGGCTGGCAATCAGCCCCAGCATTTT
d_call: TRBD1; j_call: TRBJ1-2; clone_size: many; v_call: TRBV3-1; cdr3_length: 16; cdr3_aa: CASSQDRTGGGYGYTF; cdr3_nt: TGTGCCAGCAGCCAAGATAGGACAGGGGGCGGCTATGGCTACACCTTC
d_call: TRBD2; j_call: TRBJ2-7; clone_size: -; v_call: TRBV18; cdr3_length: 16; cdr3_aa: CASSRVAGVRSYEQYF; cdr3_nt: TGTGCCAGCTCACGGGTAGCGGGAGTCCGCTCCTACGAGCAGTACTTC
d_call: -; j_call: TRBJ1-2; clone_size: medium-sized; v_call: TRBV19; cdr3_length: 12; cdr3_aa: CASSMGVRGYTF; cdr3_nt: TGTGCCAGTAGTATGGGTGTGAGGGGCTACACCTTC
d_call: -; j_call: TRBJ2-3; clone_size: -; v_call: TRBV12-3/TRBV12-4; cdr3_length: 17; cdr3_aa: CASSFQVGGGGGDTQYF; cdr3_nt: TGTGCCAGCAGTTTTCAGGTCGGAGGAGGGGGCGGAGATACGCAGTATTTT
d_call: TRBD2; j_call: TRBJ2-7; clone_size: medium-sized; v_call: TRBV6-5; cdr3_length: 18; cdr3_aa: CASSRPGIGSGISYEQYF; cdr3_nt: TGTGCCAGCAGTCGACCAGGCATTGGTAGCGGGATTAGCTACGAGCAGTACTTC
d_call: -; j_call: TRBJ2-7; clone_size: medium-sized; v_call: TRBV6-2/TRBV6-3; cdr3_length: 13; cdr3_aa: CASSPRHHDEQYF; cdr3_nt: TGTGCCAGCAGTCCGCGACACCATGACGAGCAGTACTTC
d_call: TRBD2; j_call: TRBJ2-3; clone_size: few; v_call: TRBV28; cdr3_length: 17; cdr3_aa: CASREGLAGVSTDTQYF; cdr3_nt: TGTGCCAGCAGGGAGGGACTAGCGGGAGTAAGCACAGATACGCAGTATTTT
d_call: -; j_call: TRBJ2-5; clone_size: -; v_call: TRBV5-1; cdr3_length: 14; cdr3_aa: CTSSLPGAGETQYF; cdr3_nt: TGCACCAGCAGCTTGCCTGGGGCTGGGGAGACCCAGTACTTC
d_call: TRBD1; j_call: TRBJ2-2; clone_size: many; v_call: TRBV19; cdr3_length: 16; cdr3_aa: CASSIIQGQATGELFF; cdr3_nt: TGTGCCAGTAGTATAATTCAAGGACAGGCAACCGGGGAGCTGTTTTTT
d_call: TRBD1; j_call: TRBJ2-7; clone_size: many; v_call: TRBV20-1; cdr3_length: 14; cdr3_aa: CSASATGVAYEQYF; cdr3_nt: TGCAGTGCTAGTGCCACAGGGGTGGCCTACGAGCAGTACTTC
d_call: TRBD2; j_call: TRBJ2-2; clone_size: medium-sized; v_call: TRBV6-1; cdr3_length: 17; cdr3_aa: CASSGLAGVYTTGELFF; cdr3_nt: TGTGCCAGCAGTGGACTAGCGGGAGTCTATACCACCGGGGAGCTGTTTTTT
d_call: -; j_call: TRBJ2-7; clone_size: medium-sized; v_call: TRBV6-9; cdr3_length: 14; cdr3_aa: CASPSGSITYEQYF; cdr3_nt: TGTGCCAGCCCCTCCGGGAGTATAACCTACGAGCAGTACTTC
d_call: TRBD2; j_call: TRBJ2-3; clone_size: many; v_call: TRBV7-9; cdr3_length: 14; cdr3_aa: CASLAGGSTDTQYF; cdr3_nt: TGTGCCAGCTTAGCGGGAGGTAGCACAGATACGCAGTATTTT
d_call: -; j_call: TRBJ1-5; clone_size: many; v_call: TRBV19; cdr3_length: 15; cdr3_aa: CASSIVAGVDQPQHF; cdr3_nt: TGTGCCAGTAGTATAGTTGCAGGGGTCGATCAGCCCCAGCATTTT
d_call: -; j_call: TRBJ1-5; clone_size: -; v_call: TRBV2; cdr3_length: 16; cdr3_aa: CASREPDSFGNQPQHF; cdr3_nt: TGTGCCAGCAGGGAACCAGACAGTTTCGGCAATCAGCCCCAGCATTTT
d_call: -; j_call: TRBJ2-7; clone_size: few; v_call: TRBV6-5; cdr3_length: 13; cdr3_aa: CASSWDSAYEQYF; cdr3_nt: TGTGCCAGCAGTTGGGACTCCGCCTACGAGCAGTACTTC
d_call: TRBD1; j_call: TRBJ2-5; clone_size: -; v_call: TRBV13; cdr3_length: 16; cdr3_aa: CASSLGQGASSGTQYF; cdr3_nt: TGTGCCAGCAGCTTGGGTCAGGGGGCGTCTTCGGGGACCCAGTACTTC
d_call: -; j_call: TRBJ2-2; clone_size: -; v_call: TRBV12-3/TRBV12-4; cdr3_length: 12; cdr3_aa: CASRSGPGELFF; cdr3_nt: TGTGCCAGCAGATCAGGCCCCGGGGAGCTGTTTTTT